Each of the 3 T cell receptor beta chains below was sequenced from the same sample in a study of cytomegalovirus exposure and HLA in healthy donors. Primers: 60 Vbeta forward and 13 Jbeta reverse. Method: immunoSEQ multiplex PCR; TCRdb's copy keeps in-frame clones and lacks some. The sample consists of approximately 110,000 clones, under 85% of them appearing once. The sequencing sample was made of PBMCs. The receptor source for this set is a woman aged 45-60 years in good health and CMV-seropositive.

The CDR3: CASSAISGGAGEQFF. Here the CDR3 DNA reads TGTGCCAGCAGCGCTATAAGCGGGGGGGCCGGTGAGCAGTTCTTC. The V gene is TRBV5-4, the J gene TRBJ2-1, with 10 bases that match TRBD2. V gave up 4 bases and J gave up 9 bases; unmatched junction bases: 10. This CDR3 spans 15 amino acids. CDR1 and CDR2 from the germline V gene are SGHNT and YYREEE (reference sequence).

Only a few counts were recorded for this clone. The genes are TRBV6-1 and TRBJ1-2; 7 bases are a match to TRBD1. V dropped 6 bases and J dropped 1; count of bases not matched to a gene: 8. In germline, CDR1 is MNHNS, CDR2 SASEGT. CDR3 size: 15 residues. The CDR3 sequence is CASRREDRFNYGYTF. CDR3 in DNA: TGTGCCAGCAGAAGAGAGGACAGGTTTAACTATGGCTACACCTTC.

This clone was recorded a few times. This CDR3 reads CASSLDLGQETQYF. Written as DNA, the CDR3 is TGTGCCAGCAGCTTGGACTTGGGGCAAGAGACCCAGTACTTC. V and J are TRBV13 and TRBJ2-5; a weak D match, TRBD2 (5 bases). V shed 3 bases and J shed 2 bases, with 10 bases lying between them. Looked up from germline, CDR1 is PRHDT and CDR2 is FYEKMQ (reference sequence). This CDR3 has 14 amino acids.